This T cell receptor beta chain originates from a study of PD-1 blockade in classical Hodgkin lymphoma. Sequenced by immunoSEQ multiplex PCR; TCRdb stores in-frame clones only, minus some. The repertoire holds some 48,000 clones, with roughly 80% as singletons. Stated time point: cycle 4 day 1 (C4D1), after five to seven weeks of nivolumab. All patients experienced relapse after autologous stem cell transplantation, and brentuximab vedotin exposure was variable. This CDR3 is built from 14 residues. The V end lost 7 bases, the J end lost 4 bases, and 16 bases lay between the germline ends. Germline loops: CDR1 MDHEN, CDR2 SYDVKM.

The starting material was peripheral blood mononuclear cells (PBMCs), obtained before the fourth cycle of nivolumab. The source is a human donor with classical Hodgkin lymphoma. The chain couples TRBV28 to TRBJ2-5; possible D gene TRBD1, 6 bases. The CDR3 region has the DNA TGTGCCAGCACCCATTCAGGGGAAGTAGAGACCCAGTACTTC. Translating it yields CASTHSGEVETQYF.